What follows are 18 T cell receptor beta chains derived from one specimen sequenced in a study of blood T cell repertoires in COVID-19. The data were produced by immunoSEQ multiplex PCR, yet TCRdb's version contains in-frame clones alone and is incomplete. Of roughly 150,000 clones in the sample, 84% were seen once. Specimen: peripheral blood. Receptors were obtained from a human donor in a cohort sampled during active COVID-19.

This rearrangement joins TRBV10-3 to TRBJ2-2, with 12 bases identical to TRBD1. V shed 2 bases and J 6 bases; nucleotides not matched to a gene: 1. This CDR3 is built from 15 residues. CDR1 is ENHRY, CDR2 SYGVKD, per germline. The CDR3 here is CAISEGTGGPGELFF. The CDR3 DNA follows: TGTGCCATCAGTGAGGGGACAGGGGGCCCCGGGGAGCTGTTTTTT.

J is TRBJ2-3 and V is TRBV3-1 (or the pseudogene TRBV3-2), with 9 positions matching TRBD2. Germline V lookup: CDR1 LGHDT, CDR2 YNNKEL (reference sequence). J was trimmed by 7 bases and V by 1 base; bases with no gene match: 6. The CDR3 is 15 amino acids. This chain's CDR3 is CASSQASSGVYTQYF. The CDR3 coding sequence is TGTGCCAGCAGCCAAGCCTCTAGCGGGGTTTATACGCAGTATTTT.

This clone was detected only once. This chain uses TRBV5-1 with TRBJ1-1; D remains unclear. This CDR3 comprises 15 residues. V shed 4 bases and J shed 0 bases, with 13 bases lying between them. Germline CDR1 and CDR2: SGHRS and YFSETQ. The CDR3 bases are TGCGCCAGCAGCGCCCGGGCCGGGGTGAACACTGAAGCTTTCTTT. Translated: CASSARAGVNTEAFF.

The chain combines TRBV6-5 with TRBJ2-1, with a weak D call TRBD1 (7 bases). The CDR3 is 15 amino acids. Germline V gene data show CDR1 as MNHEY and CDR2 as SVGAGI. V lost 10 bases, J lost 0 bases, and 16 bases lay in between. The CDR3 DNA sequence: TGTGCCACCGCAGGGGGGCTGAGCTCCTACAATGAGCAGTTCTTC. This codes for CATAGGLSSYNEQFF.

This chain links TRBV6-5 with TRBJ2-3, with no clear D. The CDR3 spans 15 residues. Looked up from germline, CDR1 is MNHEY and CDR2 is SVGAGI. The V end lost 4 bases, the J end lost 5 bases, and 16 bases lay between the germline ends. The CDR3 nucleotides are TGTGCCAGCAGTTCATCAGGCACCTCACAAGATACGCAGTATTTT. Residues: CASSSSGTSQDTQYF.

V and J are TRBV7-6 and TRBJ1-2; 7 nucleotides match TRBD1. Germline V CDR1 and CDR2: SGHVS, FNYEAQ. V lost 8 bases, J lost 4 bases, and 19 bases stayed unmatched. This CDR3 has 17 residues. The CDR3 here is CASSTDREHPAAYGYTF. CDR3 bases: TGTGCCAGCTCAACTGACAGGGAACACCCTGCCGCCTATGGCTACACCTTC. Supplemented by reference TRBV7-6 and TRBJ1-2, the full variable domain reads GAGVSQSPRYKVTKRGQDVALRCDPISGHVSLYWYRQALGQGPEFLTYFNYEAQQDKSGLPNDRFSAERPEGSISTLTIQRTEQRDSAMYRCASSTDREHPAAYGYTFGSGTRLTVV.

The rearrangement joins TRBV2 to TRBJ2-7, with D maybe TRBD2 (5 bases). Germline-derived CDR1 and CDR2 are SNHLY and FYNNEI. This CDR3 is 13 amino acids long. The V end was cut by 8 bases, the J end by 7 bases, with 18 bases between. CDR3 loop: CASFRTGNSEQYF. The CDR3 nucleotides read TGTGCCAGCTTTCGGACCGGGAATAGTGAGCAGTACTTC. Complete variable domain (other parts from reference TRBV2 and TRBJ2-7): EPEVTQTPSHQVTQMGQEVILRCVPISNHLYFYWYRQILGQKVEFLVSFYNNEISEKSEIFDDQFSVERPDGSNFTLKIRSTKLEDSAMYFCASFRTGNSEQYFGPGTRLTVT.

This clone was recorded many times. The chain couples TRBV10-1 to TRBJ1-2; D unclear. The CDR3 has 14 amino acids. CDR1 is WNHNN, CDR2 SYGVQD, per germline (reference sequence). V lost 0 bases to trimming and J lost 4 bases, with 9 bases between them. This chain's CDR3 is CASSESRTRYGYTF. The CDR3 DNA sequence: TGCGCCAGCAGTGAGTCAAGGACTCGCTATGGCTACACCTTC.

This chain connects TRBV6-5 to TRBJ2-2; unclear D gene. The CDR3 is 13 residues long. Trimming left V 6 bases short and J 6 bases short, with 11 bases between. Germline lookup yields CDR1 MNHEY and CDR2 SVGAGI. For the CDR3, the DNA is TGTGCCAGCAGACGAGCGAGCGCCGGGGAGCTGTTTTTT. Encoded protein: CASRRASAGELFF.

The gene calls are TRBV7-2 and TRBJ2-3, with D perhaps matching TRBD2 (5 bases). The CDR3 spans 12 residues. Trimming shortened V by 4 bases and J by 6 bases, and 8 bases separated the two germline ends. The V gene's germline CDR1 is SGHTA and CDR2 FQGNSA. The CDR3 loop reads CASSSLADTQYF. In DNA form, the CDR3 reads TGTGCCAGCAGCTCCTTAGCGGATACGCAGTATTTT.

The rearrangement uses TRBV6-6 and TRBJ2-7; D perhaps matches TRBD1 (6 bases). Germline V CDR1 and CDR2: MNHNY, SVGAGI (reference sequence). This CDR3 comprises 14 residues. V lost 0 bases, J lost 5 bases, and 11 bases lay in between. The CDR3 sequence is CASSYSSQGNEQYF. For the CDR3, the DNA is TGTGCCAGCAGTTACTCGAGCCAGGGGAACGAGCAGTACTTC.

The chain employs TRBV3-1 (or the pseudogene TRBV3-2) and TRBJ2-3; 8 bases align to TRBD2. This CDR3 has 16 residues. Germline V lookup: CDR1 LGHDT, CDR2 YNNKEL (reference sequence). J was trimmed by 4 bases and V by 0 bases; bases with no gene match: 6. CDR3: CASSQDFGGASDTQYF. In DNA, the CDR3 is TGTGCCAGCAGCCAAGATTTCGGGGGGGCCTCAGATACGCAGTATTTT.

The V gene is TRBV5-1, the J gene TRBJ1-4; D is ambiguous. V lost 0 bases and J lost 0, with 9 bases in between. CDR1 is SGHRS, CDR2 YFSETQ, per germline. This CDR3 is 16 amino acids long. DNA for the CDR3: TGCGCCAGCAGCTTGGGAGGGTCGCCAACTAATGAAAAACTGTTTTTT. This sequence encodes CASSLGGSPTNEKLFF.

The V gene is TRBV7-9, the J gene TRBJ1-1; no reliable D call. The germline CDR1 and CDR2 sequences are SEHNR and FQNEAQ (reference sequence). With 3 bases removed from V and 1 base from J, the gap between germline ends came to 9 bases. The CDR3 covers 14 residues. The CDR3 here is CASSLGSGNTEAFF. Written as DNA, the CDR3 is TGTGCCAGCAGCTTGGGTTCAGGGAACACTGAAGCTTTCTTT.

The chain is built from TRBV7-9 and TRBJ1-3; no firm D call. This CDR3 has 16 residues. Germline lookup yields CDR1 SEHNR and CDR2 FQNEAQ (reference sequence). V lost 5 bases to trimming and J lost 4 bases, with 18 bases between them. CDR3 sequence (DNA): TGTGCCAGCAGCCGGTTGTTACCAGGCGAGGGAAACACCATATATTTT. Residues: CASSRLLPGEGNTIYF.

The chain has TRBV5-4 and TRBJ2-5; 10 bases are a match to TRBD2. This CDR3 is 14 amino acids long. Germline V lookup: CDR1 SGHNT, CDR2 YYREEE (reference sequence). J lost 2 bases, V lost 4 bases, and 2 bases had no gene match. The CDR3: CASSQAGGQETQYF. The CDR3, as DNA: TGTGCCAGCAGCCAAGCGGGGGGGCAAGAGACCCAGTACTTC. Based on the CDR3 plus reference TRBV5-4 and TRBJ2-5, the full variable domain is ETGVTQSPTHLIKTRGQQVTLRCSSQSGHNTVSWYQQALGQGPQFIFQYYREEENGRGNFPPRFSGLQFPNYSSELNVNALELDDSALYLCASSQAGGQETQYFGPGTRLLVL.

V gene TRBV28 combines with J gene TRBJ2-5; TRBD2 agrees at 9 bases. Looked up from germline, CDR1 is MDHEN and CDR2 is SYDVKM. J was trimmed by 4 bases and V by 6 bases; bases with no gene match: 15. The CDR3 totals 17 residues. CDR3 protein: CASSLRSGGLGGETQYF. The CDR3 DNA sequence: TGTGCCAGCAGCCTACGAAGCGGGGGGCTTGGGGGAGAGACCCAGTACTTC.

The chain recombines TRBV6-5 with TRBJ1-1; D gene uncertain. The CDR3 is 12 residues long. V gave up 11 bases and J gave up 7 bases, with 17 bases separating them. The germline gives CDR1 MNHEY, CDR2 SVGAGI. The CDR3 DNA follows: TGTGCCGGCGGGAGACGGGCGGGTGAAGCTTTCTTT. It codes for CAGGRRAGEAFF.